Detailed here is one T cell receptor (beta chain). In the study's own analysis: For nucleated cells, counts were estimated from reference gene primer amplification. Clones were sequenced by immunoSEQ multiplex PCR, and TCRdb holds only the in-frame ones, with some missing. From that table come the V and J calls and clone size; the DNA was used to work out D and trimming. Here the sample spans 200,000 to 250,000 clones, approximately 83% being singletons. This entry is derived from a study of blood T cell repertoires in COVID-19. Study context: Material from acute and convalescent COVID-19 was sourced from the United States, Italy and Spain. Nucleic acid was either cDNA or gDNA, and it came from T cells, B-cell-depleted T cells, or PBMCs.

With 3 bases clipped from V and 12 bases from J, the junction kept 7 bases outside the gene matches. Germline CDR1 reads SGHDN; CDR2 reads FVKESK. This CDR3 comprises 12 residues. This TCR derives from a woman aged 25-40 years who had recovered from COVID-19. The chain is built from TRBV14 and TRBJ1-2; 7 bases are a match to TRBD1. The sequenced material came from peripheral blood. The CDR3, as DNA: TGTGCCAGCAGCCATGGCGGGACAGCAAACACCTTC. Its translation: CASSHGGTANTF.